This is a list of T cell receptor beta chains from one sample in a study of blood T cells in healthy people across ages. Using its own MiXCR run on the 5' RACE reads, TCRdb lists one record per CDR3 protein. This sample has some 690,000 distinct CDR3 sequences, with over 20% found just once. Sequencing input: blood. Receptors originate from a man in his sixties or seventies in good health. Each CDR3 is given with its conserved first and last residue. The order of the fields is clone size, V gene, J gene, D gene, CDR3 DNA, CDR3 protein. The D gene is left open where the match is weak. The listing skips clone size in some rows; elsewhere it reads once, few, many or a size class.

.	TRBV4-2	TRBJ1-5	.	TGTGCCAGCAGCCAAGATCAAGGGGAGGGCCAGCCCCAGCATTTT	CASSQDQGEGQPQHF
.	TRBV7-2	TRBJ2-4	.	TGTGCCAGCAGCCCATCGCGGGGGCAGGGCATTCAGTACTTC	CASSPSRGQGIQYF
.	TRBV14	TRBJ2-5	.	TGTGCCAGCAGCCAAGACAGGATGATCCAAGAGACCCAGTACTTC	CASSQDRMIQETQYF
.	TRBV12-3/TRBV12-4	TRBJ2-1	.	TGTGCCAGCAGTGGTAGGCATGAGCAGTTCTTC	CASSGRHEQFF
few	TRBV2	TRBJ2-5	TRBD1	TGTGCCAGCAGACCCGACAGGGGGCGAGAGACCCAGTACTTC	CASRPDRGRETQYF
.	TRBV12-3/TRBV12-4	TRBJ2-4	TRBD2	TGTGCCAGCAGCGGTTTCGGACTAGCGGGAGGAGGGAGGAACATTCAGTACTTC	CASSGFGLAGGGRNIQYF
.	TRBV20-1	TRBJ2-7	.	TGCAGTGCTAGACTGCAGGGAGGACGTTACGAGCAGTACTTC	CSARLQGGRYEQYF
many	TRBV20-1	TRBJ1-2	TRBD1	TGCAGTGCTATCGGACAGGGGGCCCCCAACTATGGCTACACCTTC	CSAIGQGAPNYGYTF
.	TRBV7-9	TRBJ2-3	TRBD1	TGTGCCAACAGCTTAGCCGGGACAGGGGCAGATACGCAGTATTTT	CANSLAGTGADTQYF
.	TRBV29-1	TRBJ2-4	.	TGCAGCGTGAGGGAGCCAGCGATCAAAAACATTCAGTACTTC	CSVREPAIKNIQYF
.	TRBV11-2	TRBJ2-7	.	TGTGCCAGCGGCTTATCGGGCAGAACCTACGAGCAGTACTTC	CASGLSGRTYEQYF
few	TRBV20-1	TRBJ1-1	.	TGCAGTGCTAATGAGAACACTGAAGCTTTCTTT	CSANENTEAFF
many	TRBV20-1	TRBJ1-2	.	TGCAGTGCTAACCGACAGGTCTCCTATGGCTACACCTTC	CSANRQVSYGYTF
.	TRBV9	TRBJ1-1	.	TGTGCCAGCAGCGTAGTCCCTACACAGGGTGAGAACACTGAAGCTTTCTTT	CASSVVPTQGENTEAFF
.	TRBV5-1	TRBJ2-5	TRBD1	TGCGCCAGCAGCGGCAACAGGGGAGAGACCCAGTACTTC	CASSGNRGETQYF
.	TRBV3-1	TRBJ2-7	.	TGTGCCAGCAGCCAGTCGGACGAGCAGTACTTC	CASSQSDEQYF
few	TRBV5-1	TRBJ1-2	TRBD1	TGCGCCAGCAGTTTTTCCGGGACAGGGAATGGCTACACCTTC	CASSFSGTGNGYTF
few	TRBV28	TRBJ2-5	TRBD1	TGTGCCAGCAGTTTTTGGACAGGGACCGAAGAGACCCAGTACTTC	CASSFWTGTEETQYF
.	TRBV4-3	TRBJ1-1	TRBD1	TGCGCCAGCAGCCTCCGGGACAGGGCTGAAGCTTTCTTT	CASSLRDRAEAFF
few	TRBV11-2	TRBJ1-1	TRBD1	TGTGCCAGCAGCCCCCGTGCCAGGGGGGACACTGAAGCTTTCTTT	CASSPRARGDTEAFF
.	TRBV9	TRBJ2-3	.	TGTGCCAGCAGCGTAGTTGTGGGTGAGACAGATACGCAGTATTTT	CASSVVVGETDTQYF
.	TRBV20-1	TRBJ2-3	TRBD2	TGCAGTGCTAGTAAACTAGCGGGTGGCACAGATACGCAGTCTTTT	CSASKLAGGTDTQSF
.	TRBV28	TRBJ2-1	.	TGTGCCAGCAGTTCATGGGACTCTAGCTCCTACAATGAGCAGTTCTTC	CASSSWDSSSYNEQFF
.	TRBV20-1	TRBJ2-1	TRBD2	TGCAGTCCTGACGCTAGCGGGGGGGCGAATGAGCAGTTCTTC	CSPDASGGANEQFF
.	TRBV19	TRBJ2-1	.	TGTGCCAGTATTGAACCAGGTGGGGGAAATGAGCAGTTCTTC	CASIEPGGGNEQFF
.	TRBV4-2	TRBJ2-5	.	TGTGCCAGCGGACCGCCACAGGGTACAGGGGAGGCCCAGTACTTC	CASGPPQGTGEAQYF
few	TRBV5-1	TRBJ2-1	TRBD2	TGCGCCAGCAGCTCGGGACTAGCGGAGTTGAAGAAGTTCTTC	CASSSGLAELKKFF
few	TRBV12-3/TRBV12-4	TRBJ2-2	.	TGTGCCAGCAGTTGGGGTTGGGACACCGGGGAGCTGTTTTTT	CASSWGWDTGELFF
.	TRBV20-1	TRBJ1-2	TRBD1	TGCAGTGCTAGCGTTTACAGGGGGCCCTATGGCTACACCTTC	CSASVYRGPYGYTF
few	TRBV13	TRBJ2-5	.	TGTGCCAGCAGCCCTCCCCTCTTGTACCAAGAGACCCAGTACTTC	CASSPPLLYQETQYF
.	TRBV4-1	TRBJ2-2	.	TGCGCCAGCAGCCAAGGGGGAGGTCCTCTGAGCGGGGAGCTGTTTTTT	CASSQGGGPLSGELFF
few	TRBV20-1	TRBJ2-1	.	TGCAGTGCTAGTCGTCGCAACAATGAGCAGTTCTTC	CSASRRNNEQFF
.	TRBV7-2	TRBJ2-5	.	TGTGCCAGCAGCTTATCGGCCCAAGGGACGGAGACCCAGTACTTC	CASSLSAQGTETQYF
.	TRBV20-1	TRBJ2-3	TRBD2	TGCAGTGCTAGAGATCCACTAGCGGGAGCCGGAGATACGCAGTATTTT	CSARDPLAGAGDTQYF
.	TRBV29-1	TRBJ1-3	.	TGCAGCGTTCGGGATCATGGAAACACCATATATTTT	CSVRDHGNTIYF
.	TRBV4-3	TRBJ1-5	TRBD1	TGCGCCAGCAGCCAACAGGGGGGAAGCAATCAGCCCCAGCATTTT	CASSQQGGSNQPQHF
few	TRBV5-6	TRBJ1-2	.	TGTGCCAGCAGTGGGGACTCCCTTCACTATGGCTACACCTTC	CASSGDSLHYGYTF
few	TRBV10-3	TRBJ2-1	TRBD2	TGTGCCATCAGTGAGTTACTAGCGGGAGAAGCTGAGCAGTTCTTC	CAISELLAGEAEQFF
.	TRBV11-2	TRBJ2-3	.	TGTGCCAGCAGCTCCAGGGGCCAAATGCTGGTTGATACGCAGTATTTT	CASSSRGQMLVDTQYF
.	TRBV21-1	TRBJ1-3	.	TGTGCCAGCAGCGATAGGGCTGGAAACACCATATATTTT	CASSDRAGNTIYF
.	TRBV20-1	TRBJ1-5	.	TGCAGTGCCAACCAGCCGGTCGGGGATCAGCCCCAGCATTTT	CSANQPVGDQPQHF
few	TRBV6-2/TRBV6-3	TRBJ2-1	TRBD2	TGTGCCAGCACCAATTCCGGACTAGCGGGGGAGCAGTTCTTC	CASTNSGLAGEQFF
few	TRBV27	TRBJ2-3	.	TGTGCCAGCAGTTCATATGGGCGCGGAACAGATACGCAGTATTTT	CASSSYGRGTDTQYF
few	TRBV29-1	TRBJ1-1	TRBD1	TGCAGCGGGAAGGACAGGGGCATCGTAGCTTTCTTT	CSGKDRGIVAFF
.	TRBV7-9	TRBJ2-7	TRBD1	TGTGCCAGCAGCTTAGCGGAGGGACAGGGCGGCGAGCAGTACTTC	CASSLAEGQGGEQYF
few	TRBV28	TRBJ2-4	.	TGTGCCAGCAGTTTGTTAACGGGTGGGAACATTCAGTACTTC	CASSLLTGGNIQYF